This T cell receptor (beta chain) was captured in a study of blood T cells in healthy people across ages. This CDR3 region has 16 residues. The germline CDR1 and CDR2 sequences are MNHEY and SVGEGT. Alongside a J-beta primer mix, a sample-barcoded 5' primer served in a second PCR lasting roughly 6 to 11 cycles. TCRdb re-called the 5' RACE reads through MiXCR, storing one row per CDR3 protein. This sample carries around 790,000 distinct CDR3 sequences, under 55% of them seen once, and the ten largest clones take roughly 18%. Study-level points and caveats: TCR beta diversity, measured per million T cells, fell in a roughly linear way with age. Naive CD4+ cells and diversity were both higher in long-lived donors than in aged donors.

As for this clonotype: What it recognizes is unknown.

The chain uses TRBV6-2 or TRBV6-3 and TRBJ2-7, with D possibly TRBD2 on 5 matching bases. The DNA end is more similar to TRBJ2-5, so the J call may be wrong. What was sequenced was blood. The source is a man between 60 and 70 years old in good health. CDR3 sequence: CASSYSRRSQRETQYF. The CDR3 coding sequence is TGTGCCAGCAGTTACTCGAGAAGGAGCCAGCGGGAGACCCAGTACTTC.